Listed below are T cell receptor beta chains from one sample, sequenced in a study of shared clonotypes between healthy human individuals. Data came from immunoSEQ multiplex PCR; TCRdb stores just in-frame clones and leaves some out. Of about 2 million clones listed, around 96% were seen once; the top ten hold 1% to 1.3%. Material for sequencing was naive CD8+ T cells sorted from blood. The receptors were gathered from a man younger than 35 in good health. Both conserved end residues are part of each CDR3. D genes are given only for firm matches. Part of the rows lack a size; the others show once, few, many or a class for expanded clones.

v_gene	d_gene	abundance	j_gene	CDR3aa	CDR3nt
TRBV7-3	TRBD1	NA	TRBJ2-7	CASSLTQGYEQYF	TGTGCCAGCAGCTTAACACAGGGGTACGAGCAGTACTTC
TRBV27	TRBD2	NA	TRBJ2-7	CASSSTSRLAGGLEQYF	TGTGCCAGCAGTTCAACCTCCAGACTAGCGGGAGGGCTCGAGCAGTACTTC
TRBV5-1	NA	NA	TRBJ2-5	CASSPGRSRETQYF	TGCGCCAGCAGCCCCGGACGGTCACGGGAGACCCAGTACTTC
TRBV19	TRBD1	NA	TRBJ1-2	CASMDRGGYGYTF	TGTGCCAGCATGGACAGGGGCGGCTATGGCTACACCTTC
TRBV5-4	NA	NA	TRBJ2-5	CASSLRVSETQYF	TGTGCCAGCAGCTTAAGGGTTTCAGAGACCCAGTACTTC
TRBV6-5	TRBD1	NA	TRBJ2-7	CASSVGQGRQYF	TGTGCCAGCAGCGTGGGACAGGGAAGACAGTACTTC
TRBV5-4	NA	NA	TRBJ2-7	CASSLAGGPGEQYF	TGTGCCAGCAGCTTGGCCGGGGGCCCCGGCGAGCAGTACTTC
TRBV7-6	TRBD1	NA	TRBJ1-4	CASSQYRGEKLFF	TGTGCCAGCAGCCAATACAGGGGCGAAAAACTGTTTTTT
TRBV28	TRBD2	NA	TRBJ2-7	CASSLTGLAGPPGQYF	TGTGCCAGCAGTTTAACGGGACTAGCGGGGCCCCCGGGGCAGTACTTC
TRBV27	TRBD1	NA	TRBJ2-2	CASSLQGAGTGELFF	TGTGCCAGCAGTTTACAGGGGGCTGGCACCGGGGAGCTGTTTTTT
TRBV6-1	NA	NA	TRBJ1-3	CASLLDRIPGNTIYF	TGTGCCAGCCTTCTGGACAGAATTCCCGGAAACACCATATATTTT
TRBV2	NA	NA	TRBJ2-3	CASSEGLDTQYF	TGTGCCAGCAGTGAGGGGTTAGATACGCAGTATTTT
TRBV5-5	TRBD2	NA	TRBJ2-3	CASSLVNSGRAVDTQYF	TGTGCCAGCAGCCTCGTTAATAGCGGGAGGGCCGTTGATACGCAGTATTTT
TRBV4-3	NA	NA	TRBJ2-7	CASSQITDSYEQYF	TGCGCCAGCAGCCAAATAACCGACTCCTACGAGCAGTACTTC
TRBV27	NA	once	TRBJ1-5	CASSPTGGHQPQHF	TGTGCCAGCAGTCCTACGGGGGGCCATCAGCCCCAGCATTTT
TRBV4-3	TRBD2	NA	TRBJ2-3	CASSQDLAGGLDTQYF	TGCGCCAGCAGCCAAGACCTAGCGGGAGGTCTTGATACGCAGTATTTT
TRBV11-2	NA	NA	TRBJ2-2	CASSLMGRRLDTGELFF	TGTGCCAGCAGCTTAATGGGCAGGAGGTTGGACACCGGGGAGCTGTTTTTT
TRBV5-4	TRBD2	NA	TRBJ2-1	CASRGEGLAGIYNEQFF	TGTGCCAGCAGAGGAGAAGGACTAGCGGGTATTTACAATGAGCAGTTCTTC
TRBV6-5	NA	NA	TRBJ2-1	CASSYSFGTSIPFF	TGTGCCAGCAGTTACTCGTTTGGGACTTCGATCCCGTTCTTC
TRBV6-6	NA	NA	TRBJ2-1	CASSPRPDEQFF	TGTGCCAGCAGTCCCCGTCCGGATGAGCAGTTCTTC
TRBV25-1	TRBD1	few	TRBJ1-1	CASRGQGVTEAFF	TGTGCCAGCAGAGGACAGGGAGTCACTGAAGCTTTCTTT
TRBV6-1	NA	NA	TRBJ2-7	CASSEDGSYEQYF	TGTGCCAGCAGTGAAGACGGTTCCTACGAGCAGTACTTC
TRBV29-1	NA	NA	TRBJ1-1	CSVVGRGVNTEAFF	TGCAGCGTTGTGGGCAGAGGTGTGAACACTGAAGCTTTCTTT
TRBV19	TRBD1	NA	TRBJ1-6	CASSIRTGGDYNSPLHF	TGTGCCAGTAGTATTCGGACAGGGGGCGATTATAATTCACCCCTCCACTTT
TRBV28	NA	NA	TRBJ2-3	CASSSVSEEAFLSTDTQYF	TGTGCCAGCAGTTCAGTTTCGGAAGAGGCGTTTTTAAGCACAGATACGCAGTATTTT
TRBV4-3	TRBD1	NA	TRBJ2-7	CASSHQTGTEYSYEQYF	TGCGCCAGCAGCCATCAAACCGGGACAGAGTACTCCTACGAGCAGTACTTC
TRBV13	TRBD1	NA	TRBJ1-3	CASSLGTGVGNTIYF	TGTGCCAGCAGCTTAGGGACAGGGGTTGGAAACACCATATATTTT
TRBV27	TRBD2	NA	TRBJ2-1	CASSRITVAGGSNEQFF	TGTGCCAGCAGTCGAATCACGGTAGCGGGAGGGAGTAATGAGCAGTTCTTC
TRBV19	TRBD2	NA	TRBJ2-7	CASSAGLADFYEQYF	TGTGCCAGTAGTGCCGGACTAGCGGACTTCTACGAGCAGTACTTC
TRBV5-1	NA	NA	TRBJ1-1	CASSFQGSTEAFF	TGCGCCAGCAGCTTTCAGGGAAGTACTGAAGCTTTCTTT
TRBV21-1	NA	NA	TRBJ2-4	CASSTDGLAGPRPLQYF	TGTGCCAGCAGTACGGACGGACTAGCGGGACCGAGGCCTCTTCAGTACTTC
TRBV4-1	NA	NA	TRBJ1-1	CASSPVDRWDTEAFF	TGCGCCAGCAGCCCCGTTGACAGGTGGGACACTGAAGCTTTCTTT
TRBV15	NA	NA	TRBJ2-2	CATSTLLEGRELFF	TGTGCCACCAGCACGCTCCTAGAGGGGCGGGAGCTGTTTTTT
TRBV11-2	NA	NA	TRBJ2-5	CASSSQGETQYF	TGTGCCAGCAGCTCGCAAGGAGAGACCCAGTACTTC
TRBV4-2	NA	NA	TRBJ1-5	CASSVGNSNQPQHF	TGTGCCAGCAGCGTTGGGAATAGCAATCAGCCCCAGCATTTT
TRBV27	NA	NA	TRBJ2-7	CASSSVGQGYEQYF	TGTGCCAGCAGTTCCGTCGGCCAGGGCTACGAGCAGTACTTC
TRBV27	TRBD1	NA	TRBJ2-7	CASSFTGTGTYEQYF	TGTGCCAGCAGTTTTACCGGGACAGGAACCTACGAGCAGTACTTC